This paragraph covers one TCR beta chain sequence. The data stem from a study of blood T cells in healthy people across ages. PCR was performed a second time for about 6 to 11 cycles using a sample-barcoded 5' primer and a J-beta primer mix. Each CDR3 protein gets one entry after TCRdb re-called the 5' RACE reads with MiXCR. The data show approximately 1.5 million distinct CDR3 sequences, 30% to 40% seen once. Sequenced sample: blood. This receptor was obtained from a woman aged 25 to 39 in good health.

CDR3 in amino acids: CASSRELGRVTEQYF. CDR3 nucleotides: TGCGCCAGCAGCAGAGAACTGGGTCGGGTTACCGAGCAGTACTTC. The gene calls are TRBV5-1 and TRBJ2-7, with unresolved D. CDR1 and CDR2 (germline): SGHRS, YFSETQ. Trimming took off 4 bases at V and 6 bases at J, with 20 bases between the two ends. CDR3 length: 15 residues.